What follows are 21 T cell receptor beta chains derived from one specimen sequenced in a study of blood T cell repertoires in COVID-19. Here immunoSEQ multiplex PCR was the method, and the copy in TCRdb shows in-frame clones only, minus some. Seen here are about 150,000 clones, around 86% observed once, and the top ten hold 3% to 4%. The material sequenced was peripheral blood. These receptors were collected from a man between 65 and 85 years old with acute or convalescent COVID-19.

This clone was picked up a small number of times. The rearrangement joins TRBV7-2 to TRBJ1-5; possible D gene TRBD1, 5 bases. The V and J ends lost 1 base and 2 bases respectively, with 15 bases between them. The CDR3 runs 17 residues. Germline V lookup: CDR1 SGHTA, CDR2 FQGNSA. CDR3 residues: CASSLGLGGMGNQPQHF. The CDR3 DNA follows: TGTGCCAGCAGCTTAGGGCTGGGGGGAATGGGCAATCAGCCCCAGCATTTT. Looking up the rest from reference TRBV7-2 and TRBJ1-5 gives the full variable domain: GAGVSQSPSNKVTEKGKDVELRCDPISGHTALYWYRQSLGQGLEFLIYFQGNSAPDKSGLPSDRFSAERTGGSVSTLTIQRTQQEDSAVYLCASSLGLGGMGNQPQHFGDGTRLSIL.

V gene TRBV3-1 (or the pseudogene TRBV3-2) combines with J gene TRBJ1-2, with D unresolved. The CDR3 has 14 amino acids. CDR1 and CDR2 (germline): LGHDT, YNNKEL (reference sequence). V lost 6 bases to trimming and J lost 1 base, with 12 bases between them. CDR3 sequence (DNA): TGTGCCAGCAGGGATTCTGCGGTTAACTATGGCTACACCTTC. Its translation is CASRDSAVNYGYTF.

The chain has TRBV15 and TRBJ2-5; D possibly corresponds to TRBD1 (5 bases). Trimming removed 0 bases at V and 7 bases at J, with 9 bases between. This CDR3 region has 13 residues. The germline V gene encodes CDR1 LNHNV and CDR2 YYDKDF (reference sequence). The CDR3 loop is CATSRDRQGTQYF. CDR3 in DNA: TGTGCCACCAGCAGAGATAGGCAGGGGACCCAGTACTTC. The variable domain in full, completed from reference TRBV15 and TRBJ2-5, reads DAMVIQNPRYQVTQFGKPVTLSCSQTLNHNVMYWYQQKSSQAPKLLFHYYDKDFNNEADTPDNFQSRRPNTSFCFLDIRSPGLGDTAMYLCATSRDRQGTQYFGPGTRLLVL.

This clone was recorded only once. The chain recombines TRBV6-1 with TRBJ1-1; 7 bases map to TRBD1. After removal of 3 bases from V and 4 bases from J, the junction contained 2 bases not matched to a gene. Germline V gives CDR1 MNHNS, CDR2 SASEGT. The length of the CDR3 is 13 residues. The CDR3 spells CASSDQGVTEAFF. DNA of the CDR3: TGTGCCAGCAGTGATCAGGGGGTCACTGAAGCTTTCTTT.

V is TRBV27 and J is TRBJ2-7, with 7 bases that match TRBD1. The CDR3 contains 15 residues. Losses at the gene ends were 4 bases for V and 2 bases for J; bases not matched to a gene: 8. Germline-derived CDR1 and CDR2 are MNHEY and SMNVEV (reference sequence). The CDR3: CASSYLGQAAYEQYF. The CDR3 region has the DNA TGTGCCAGCAGTTACCTAGGACAGGCCGCCTACGAGCAGTACTTC.

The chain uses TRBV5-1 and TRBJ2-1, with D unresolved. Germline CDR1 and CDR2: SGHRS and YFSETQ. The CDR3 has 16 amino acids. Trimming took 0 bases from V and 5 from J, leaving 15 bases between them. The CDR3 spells CASSLAAAIPNNEQFF. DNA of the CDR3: TGCGCCAGCAGCTTGGCCGCCGCGATCCCCAACAATGAGCAGTTCTTC.

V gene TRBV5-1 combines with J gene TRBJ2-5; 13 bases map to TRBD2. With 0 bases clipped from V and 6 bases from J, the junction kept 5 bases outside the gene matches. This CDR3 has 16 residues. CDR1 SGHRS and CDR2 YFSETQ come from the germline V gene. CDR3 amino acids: CASSLEGLAGQKTQYF. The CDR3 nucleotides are TGCGCCAGCAGCTTGGAGGGACTAGCGGGACAGAAGACCCAGTACTTC.

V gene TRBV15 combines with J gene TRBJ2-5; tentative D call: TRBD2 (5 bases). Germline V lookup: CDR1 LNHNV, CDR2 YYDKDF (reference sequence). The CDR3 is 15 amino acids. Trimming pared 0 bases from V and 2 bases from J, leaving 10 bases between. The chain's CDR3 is CATSRDRGLQETQYF. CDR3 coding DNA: TGTGCCACCAGCAGAGATCGAGGGCTTCAAGAGACCCAGTACTTC.

The CDR3 sequence: CSVIAGGFEQFF. The CDR3 nucleotides read TGCAGCGTTATAGCGGGAGGGTTTGAGCAGTTCTTC. The chain has TRBV29-1 and TRBJ2-1; 11 nucleotides match TRBD2. Germline V CDR1 and CDR2: SQVTM, ANQGSEA. J gave up 9 bases and V 5 bases, and 3 bases lay outside the gene matches. The CDR3 consists of 12 residues.

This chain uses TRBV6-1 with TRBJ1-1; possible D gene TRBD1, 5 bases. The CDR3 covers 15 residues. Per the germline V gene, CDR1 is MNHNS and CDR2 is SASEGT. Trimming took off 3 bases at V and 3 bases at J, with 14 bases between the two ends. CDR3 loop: CASSDWGGKDTEAFF. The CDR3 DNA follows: TGTGCCAGCAGTGATTGGGGGGGTAAGGACACTGAAGCTTTCTTT.

The chain's CDR3 is CSVVADYGYTF. The CDR3 nucleotides read TGCAGCGTTGTGGCAGACTATGGCTACACCTTC. This chain links TRBV29-1 with TRBJ1-2; D is unresolved. The CDR3 extends over 11 amino acids. Germline loops: CDR1 SQVTM, CDR2 ANQGSEA. Trimming took off 4 bases at V and 3 bases at J, with 6 bases between the two ends.

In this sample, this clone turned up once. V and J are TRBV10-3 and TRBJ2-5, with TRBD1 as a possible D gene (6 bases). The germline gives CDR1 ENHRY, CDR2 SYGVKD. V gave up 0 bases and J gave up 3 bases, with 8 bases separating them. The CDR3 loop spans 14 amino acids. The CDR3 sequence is CAISESRTEETQYF. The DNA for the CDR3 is TGTGCCATCAGTGAGTCTCGGACAGAAGAGACCCAGTACTTC.

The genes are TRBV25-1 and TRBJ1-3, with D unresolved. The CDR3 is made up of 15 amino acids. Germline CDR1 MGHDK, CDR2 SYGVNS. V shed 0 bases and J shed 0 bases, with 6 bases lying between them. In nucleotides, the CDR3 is TGTGCCAGCAGTGAATACCGGAGCTCTGGAAACACCATATATTTT. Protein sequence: CASSEYRSSGNTIYF.

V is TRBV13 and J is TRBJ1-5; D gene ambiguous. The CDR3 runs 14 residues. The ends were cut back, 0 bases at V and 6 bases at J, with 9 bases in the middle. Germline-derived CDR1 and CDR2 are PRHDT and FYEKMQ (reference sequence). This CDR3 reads CASSLGQVPQPQHF. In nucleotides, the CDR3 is TGTGCCAGCAGCTTAGGGCAGGTTCCTCAGCCCCAGCATTTT.

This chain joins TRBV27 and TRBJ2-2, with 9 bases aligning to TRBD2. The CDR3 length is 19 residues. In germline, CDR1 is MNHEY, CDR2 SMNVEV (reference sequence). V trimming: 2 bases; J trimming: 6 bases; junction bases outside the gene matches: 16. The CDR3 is CASSLKVVAGASTPGELFF. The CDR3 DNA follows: TGTGCCAGCAGTTTAAAGGTGGTAGCGGGAGCGTCGACCCCCGGGGAGCTGTTTTTT.

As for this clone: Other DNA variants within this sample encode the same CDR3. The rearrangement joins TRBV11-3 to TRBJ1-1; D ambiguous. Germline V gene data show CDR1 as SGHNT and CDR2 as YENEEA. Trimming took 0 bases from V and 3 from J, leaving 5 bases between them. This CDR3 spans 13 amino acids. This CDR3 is CASSLDTYTEAFF. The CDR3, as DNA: TGTGCCAGCAGCTTAGACACTTACACTGAAGCTTTCTTT.

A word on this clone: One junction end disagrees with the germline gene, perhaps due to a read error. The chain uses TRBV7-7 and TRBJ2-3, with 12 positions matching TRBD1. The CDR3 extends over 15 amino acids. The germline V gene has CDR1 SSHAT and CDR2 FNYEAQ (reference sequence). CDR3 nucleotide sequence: TGTGCTAGCAGCTTCGGGACAGGGGGCGTAGATACGCAGTATTTT. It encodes CASSFGTGGVDTQYF.

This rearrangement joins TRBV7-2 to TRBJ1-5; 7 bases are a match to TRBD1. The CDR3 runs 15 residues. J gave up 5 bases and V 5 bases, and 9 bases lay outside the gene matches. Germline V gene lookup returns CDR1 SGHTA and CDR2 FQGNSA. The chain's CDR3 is CASSVTGDRDQPQHF. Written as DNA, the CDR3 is TGTGCCAGCAGCGTCACAGGGGATCGCGATCAGCCCCAGCATTTT.

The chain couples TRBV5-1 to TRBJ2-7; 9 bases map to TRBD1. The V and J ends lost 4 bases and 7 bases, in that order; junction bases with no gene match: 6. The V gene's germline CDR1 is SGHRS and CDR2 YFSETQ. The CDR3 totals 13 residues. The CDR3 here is CASSVQGAGEQYF. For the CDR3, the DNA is TGCGCCAGCAGCGTACAGGGGGCAGGGGAGCAGTACTTC.

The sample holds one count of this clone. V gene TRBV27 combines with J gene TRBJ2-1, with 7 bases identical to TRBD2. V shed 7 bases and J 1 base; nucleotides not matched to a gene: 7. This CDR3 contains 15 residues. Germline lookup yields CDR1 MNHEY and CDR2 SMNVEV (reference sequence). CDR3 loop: CASMGGSLSYNEQFF. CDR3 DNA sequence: TGTGCCAGCATGGGAGGGAGCCTGTCCTACAATGAGCAGTTCTTC.

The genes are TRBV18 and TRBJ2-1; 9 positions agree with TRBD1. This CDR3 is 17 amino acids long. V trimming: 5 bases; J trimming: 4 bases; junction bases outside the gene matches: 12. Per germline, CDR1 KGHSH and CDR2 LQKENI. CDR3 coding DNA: TGTGCCAGCTCATTTTCGACCTCGGGACAGGGTTACAATGAGCAGTTCTTC. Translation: CASSFSTSGQGYNEQFF.